Listed here are 6 T cell receptor beta chains from one sample, sequenced in a study of CXCR3-negative and CXCR3-positive naive CD8 T cells. 5' RACE that incorporated UMI labels was used to prepare the TRB cDNA libraries. Following a re-call of the 5' RACE reads, TCRdb has one entry per CDR3 protein and lacks DNA. The clone table shows about 28,000 distinct CDR3 sequences, with the ten largest holding about 10%. The sequenced sample was memory CD8+ T cells from blood. The receptors here all came from a human donor in good health. Some clones in this sample may be carry-over from other donors' samples.

This chain joins TRBV6-5 and TRBJ1-1; TCRdb returns TRBD1, unconfirmable since there is no DNA. The CDR3 extends over 15 amino acids. Germline V gene lookup returns CDR1 MNHEY and CDR2 SVGAGI. This chain's CDR3 is CASSETEYMNTEAFF.

The chain employs TRBV27 and TRBJ2-7; lacking DNA, the TRBD1 call made by TCRdb goes unchecked. The CDR3 length is 15 residues. CDR1 and CDR2 (germline): MNHEY, SMNVEV (reference sequence). CDR3 sequence reads: CASSPGLSPSYEQYF.

The chain uses TRBV7-6 and TRBJ2-1; with no DNA, the TCRdb D assignment of TRBD1 cannot be verified. The germline V gene has CDR1 SGHVS and CDR2 FNYEAQ. The CDR3 is 13 amino acids. The CDR3 sequence: CASSHRETPSQFF.

This chain uses TRBV4-2 with TRBJ2-3; TCRdb returns TRBD1, unconfirmable since there is no DNA. The germline V gene has CDR1 LGHNA and CDR2 YNFKEQ. The CDR3 length is 14 residues. The CDR3 sequence: CASSQAGEADTQYF.

The CDR3 sequence: CSVEDLRSYEQYF. The chain has TRBV29-1 and TRBJ2-7. CDR1 SQVTM and CDR2 ANQGSEA come from the germline V gene. The CDR3 is 13 residues long.

This chain joins TRBV12-3 or TRBV12-4 and TRBJ2-5; the TCRdb call, TRBD1, lacks DNA for checking. The CDR3 has 14 residues. The CDR3: CASSPGQLKETQYF.